What follows are 25 T cell receptor beta chains derived from one specimen sequenced in a study of blood T cell repertoires in COVID-19. Profiling relied on immunoSEQ multiplex PCR, and the TCRdb table lists in-frame clones only, not all of them. The sample has 120,000 or so clones; approximately 86% are singletons. Sequences were obtained from peripheral blood. The source of these receptors is a woman aged 45-59 years with active or convalescent COVID-19.

This rearrangement joins TRBV2 to TRBJ2-5; TRBD2 agrees at 7 bases. The CDR3 has 13 residues. Germline CDR1 SNHLY, CDR2 FYNNEI. Trimming at V came to 7 bases and at J to 7 bases, leaving 9 bases not matched to a gene. CDR3 DNA: TGTGCCAGCACCGAGGGGAGGGAGCGGACCCAGTACTTC. Protein: CASTEGRERTQYF.

V and J are TRBV5-4 and TRBJ2-2; 10 bases fit TRBD2. The CDR3 covers 15 residues. Germline values: CDR1 SGHNT, CDR2 YYREEE (reference sequence). Unmatched junction bases numbered 5, after V lost 0 bases and J lost 9 bases. CDR3 in amino acids: CASSLEAGGPWELFF. In DNA form, the CDR3 reads TGTGCCAGCAGCTTGGAAGCGGGAGGGCCCTGGGAGCTGTTTTTT.

The chain employs TRBV15 and TRBJ2-1, with D possibly being TRBD2 (6 bases). The length of the CDR3 is 17 residues. Germline CDR1 and CDR2: LNHNV and YYDKDF (reference sequence). V dropped 2 bases and J dropped 9 bases, with 23 bases sitting between them. The CDR3 loop is CATSRPIADLGGAEQFF. CDR3 nucleotide sequence: TGTGCCACCAGCAGACCCATAGCGGACTTGGGAGGCGCTGAGCAGTTCTTC.

V gene TRBV7-6 combines with J gene TRBJ2-1; 12 bases match TRBD2. The V gene's germline CDR1 is SGHVS and CDR2 FNYEAQ. The CDR3 has 15 amino acids. Germline trimming cut 5 bases from V and 7 bases from J; bases unmatched to any gene: 6. The CDR3 coding sequence is TGTGCCAGCAGCCCTAGCGGGAGGGCCTTAAATGAGCAGTTCTTC. Encoded protein: CASSPSGRALNEQFF.

The rearrangement links TRBV24-1 to TRBJ2-7; 7 bases map to TRBD1. Germline V gene lookup returns CDR1 KGHDR and CDR2 SFDVKD. V lost 7 bases, J lost 0 bases, and 17 bases stayed unmatched. CDR3 length equals 18 residues. The CDR3 spells CATRHRDSPPGYSYEQYF. CDR3 DNA sequence: TGTGCCACCAGGCACCGGGACAGTCCACCGGGGTACTCCTACGAGCAGTACTTC.

This clone has a single count. The rearrangement uses TRBV13 and TRBJ1-6; perhaps TRBD1 as D (6 bases). CDR1 and CDR2 from the germline V gene are PRHDT and FYEKMQ (reference sequence). V lost 5 bases and J lost 5, with 13 bases in between. CDR3 length equals 15 residues. The CDR3 spells CASSPRPGDNSPLHF. For the CDR3, the DNA is TGTGCCAGCAGCCCCCGCCCAGGGGATAATTCACCCCTCCACTTT.

The rearrangement joins TRBV4-3 to TRBJ2-5, with TRBD2 matching over 10 bases. The junction had 7 bases not matched to a gene; V was cut back by 1 base and J by 5 bases. The CDR3 length is 16 residues. Germline assignment: CDR1 LGHNA and CDR2 YSLEER. CDR3 loop: CASSQVWTSGWETQYF. In nucleotides, the CDR3 is TGCGCCAGCAGCCAAGTTTGGACTAGCGGTTGGGAGACCCAGTACTTC.

The chain couples TRBV9 to TRBJ2-4; D is perhaps TRBD2 (6 bases). The V end lost 4 bases, the J end lost 7 bases, and 15 bases lay between the germline ends. Germline CDR1 and CDR2: SGDLS and YYNGEE. The length of the CDR3 is 14 residues. The CDR3 sequence is CASSPLQAGNIQYF. CDR3 coding DNA: TGTGCCAGCAGCCCCCTCCAGGCGGGGAACATTCAGTACTTC.

The V gene is TRBV27, the J gene TRBJ2-3; 12 positions agree with TRBD2. V lost 6 bases and J lost 0; bases outside the gene matches: 16. The CDR3 runs to 20 residues. CDR1 MNHEY and CDR2 SMNVEV come from the germline V gene (reference sequence). The CDR3 coding sequence is TGTGCCAGCAGCCCGCGCCCCGGACTAGCGGGAACGGTGAGCACAGATACGCAGTATTTT. It yields the protein CASSPRPGLAGTVSTDTQYF.

V gene TRBV10-2 combines with J gene TRBJ2-5, with D perhaps matching TRBD2 (5 bases). The germline gives CDR1 WSHSY, CDR2 SAAADI. This CDR3 comprises 14 residues. The V and J ends lost 7 bases and 2 bases respectively, with 14 bases between them. CDR3 sequence reads: CASTLRGQQETQYF. The CDR3 DNA reads as TGCGCCAGCACCCTCCGAGGGCAGCAAGAGACCCAGTACTTC.

This chain joins TRBV7-3 and TRBJ2-3; no firm D call. Germline values: CDR1 SGHTA, CDR2 FQGTGA. The CDR3 runs 10 residues. V lost 9 bases and J 3 bases, leaving 4 bases between the germline ends. DNA for the CDR3: TGTGCCAGGTCAACAGATACGCAGTATTTT. This gives the protein CARSTDTQYF.

V and J are TRBV5-4 and TRBJ2-5, with 8 bases matching TRBD1. Germline CDR1 reads SGHNT; CDR2 reads YYREEE (reference sequence). J was trimmed by 3 bases and V by 4 bases; bases with no gene match: 2. This CDR3 contains 13 residues. In nucleotides, the CDR3 is TGTGCCAGCAGCCGGGGACAGGAAGAGACCCAGTACTTC. It specifies CASSRGQEETQYF.

The chain is built from TRBV28 and TRBJ2-3; D may be TRBD2 (6 bases). Between the trimmed V and J ends, which lost 7 bases and 6 bases, there was a span of 14 bases. This CDR3 spans 13 amino acids. Per germline, CDR1 MDHEN and CDR2 SYDVKM. The CDR3 protein is CASTPGRLDTQYF. The CDR3 coding sequence is TGTGCCAGCACCCCGGGGAGGTTGGATACGCAGTATTTT.

The V and J genes are TRBV6-5 and TRBJ2-1, with D perhaps matching TRBD2 (6 bases). The CDR3 is made up of 14 amino acids. V dropped 6 bases and J dropped 3 bases, with 12 bases sitting between them. Germline CDR1 MNHEY, CDR2 SVGAGI. The CDR3 region has the DNA TGTGCCAGCAGGGAGGGTCTCTACTACAATGAGCAGTTCTTC. Amino acid sequence: CASREGLYYNEQFF.

The rearrangement links TRBV14 to TRBJ1-2; TRBD1 matches 12 bases. V gave up 0 bases and J gave up 3 bases; unmatched junction bases: 5. Germline V gene sequence: CDR1 SGHDN, CDR2 FVKESK. The CDR3 consists of 17 residues. CDR3 nucleotide sequence: TGTGCCAGCAGCCAAGAACTCGGGACAGGGGGCGACTATGGCTACACCTTC. This sequence encodes CASSQELGTGGDYGYTF.

The chain recombines TRBV2 with TRBJ2-1; D is uncertain. V lost 4 bases, J lost 0 bases, and 13 bases lay in between. The V gene's germline CDR1 is SNHLY and CDR2 FYNNEI. This CDR3 spans 16 amino acids. The CDR3 region has the DNA TGTGCCAGCAGTGGTAGAGGTCGGAGCTCCTACAATGAGCAGTTCTTC. Translating gives CASSGRGRSSYNEQFF.

The chain links TRBV7-9 to TRBJ1-6; 8 positions agree with TRBD1. This CDR3 comprises 15 residues. Trimming took 5 bases from V and 6 from J; bases not matched to a gene: 6. Germline V gene lookup returns CDR1 SEHNR and CDR2 FQNEAQ (reference sequence). The CDR3 region is CASSRPGQVNSPLHF. As DNA, the CDR3 is TGTGCCAGCAGCCGACCGGGACAGGTTAATTCACCCCTCCACTTT.

The chain combines TRBV7-8 with TRBJ1-2; 10 nucleotides line up with TRBD1. V dropped 2 bases and J dropped 8; count of bases not matched to a gene: 5. The germline V gene encodes CDR1 SGHVS and CDR2 FQNEAQ. CDR3 length: 14 amino acids. The CDR3 here is CASSLRDRGMGYTF. CDR3 bases: TGTGCCAGCAGCTTACGGGACAGGGGTATGGGCTACACCTTC.

The chain couples TRBV28 to TRBJ1-1; 7 bases align to TRBD1. The CDR3 extends over 14 amino acids. Looked up from germline, CDR1 is MDHEN and CDR2 is SYDVKM. Trimming removed 8 bases from V and 3 bases from J; junction bases left unmatched: 9. CDR3 sequence: CASQGTTGDTEAFF. The CDR3 DNA sequence: TGTGCCAGCCAGGGTACTACAGGGGACACTGAAGCTTTCTTT.

The rearrangement uses TRBV9 and TRBJ1-4; no definite D call. CDR3 length: 16 amino acids. Germline lookup yields CDR1 SGDLS and CDR2 YYNGEE. Trimming removed 0 bases from V and 8 bases from J, with 17 bases in between. The CDR3 spells CASSVDKGGRNEKLFF. In DNA, the CDR3 is TGTGCCAGCAGCGTAGATAAAGGAGGGAGGAACGAAAAACTGTTTTTT.

The chain is built from TRBV7-9 and TRBJ1-1, with 9 positions matching TRBD1. CDR3 length equals 14 residues. Trimming took 2 bases from V and 10 from J; bases not matched to a gene: 8. Looked up from germline, CDR1 is SEHNR and CDR2 is FQNEAQ (reference sequence). The CDR3 nucleotides read TGTGCCAGCAGCTTATACTTGGGGACAGGGCTAGCTTTCTTT. Amino acid sequence: CASSLYLGTGLAFF. The entire variable domain, with the rest obtained from reference TRBV7-9 and TRBJ1-1, is as follows: DTGVSQNPRHKITKRGQNVTFRCDPISEHNRLYWYRQTLGQGPEFLTYFQNEAQLEKSRLLSDRFSAERPKGSFSTLEIQRTEQGDSAMYLCASSLYLGTGLAFFGQGTRLTVV.

This chain uses TRBV6-6 with TRBJ2-1; 8 bases map to TRBD2. The trim removed 8 bases at V and 5 bases at J, leaving 8 bases unmatched. CDR3 size: 14 residues. CDR1 is MNHNY and CDR2 is SVGAGI in the germline V gene (reference sequence). The DNA of the CDR3 is TGTGCCAGCCGGGAACGGGAGGGACACAATGAGCAGTTCTTC. This codes for CASREREGHNEQFF.

The chain links TRBV6-5 to TRBJ1-6, with D perhaps matching TRBD1 (5 bases). Per the germline V gene, CDR1 is MNHEY and CDR2 is SVGAGI. The CDR3 is made up of 15 amino acids. V lost 0 bases and J 9 bases, leaving 12 bases between the germline ends. This chain's CDR3 is CASSYSILTGSPLHF. In DNA, the CDR3 is TGTGCCAGCAGTTACTCGATCTTAACAGGTTCACCCCTCCACTTT.

This clone was recorded only once. The CDR3 spells CASSLSETNEQFF. Here the CDR3 DNA reads TGTGCCAGCAGCTTATCGGAGACTAATGAGCAGTTCTTC. This rearrangement joins TRBV7-6 to TRBJ2-1; no reliable D call. The V gene lost 2 bases and the J gene lost 7 bases, with 9 bases spanning the gap. Germline CDR1 reads SGHVS; CDR2 reads FNYEAQ. The CDR3 is 13 residues long.

The chain is built from TRBV6-5 and TRBJ2-2, with D tentatively TRBD2 (5 bases). Germline loops: CDR1 MNHEY, CDR2 SVGAGI. V was clipped by 9 bases and J by 7 bases, with 18 bases between them. The CDR3 has 14 amino acids. DNA of the CDR3: TGTGCCAGTACAACCGGGCCACGGGGCGGGGAGCTGTTTTTT. It yields the protein CASTTGPRGGELFF.